This T cell receptor beta chain was obtained from a study of CD8 T cells in ankylosing spondylitis. CDR1 is DFQATT, CDR2 SNEGSKA, per germline (reference sequence). This CDR3 has 15 amino acids. Trimming at V came to 0 bases and at J to 4 bases, leaving 4 bases not matched to a gene. Each CDR3 protein gets one entry after TCRdb re-called the 5' RACE reads with MiXCR. This table has fewer than 550,000 distinct CDR3 sequences, roughly 5.2% appearing once. Whole-study results and caveats: A TCR beta motif of under ten highly homologous variants seemed to mark ankylosing spondylitis blood. Disease-linked clones were CD8+ and relatively rare in peripheral blood.

This clonotype was observed many times. Antigen specificity is unknown. The source material was blood, either unsorted or a sorted T cell fraction (not recorded which). The V gene is TRBV20-1, the J gene TRBJ2-7; 12 bases fit TRBD1. The TCR sequence derives from a male donor with ankylosing spondylitis. The CDR3 DNA reads TGCAGTGCTAGAGACAGGGACAGGGGGCGTTACGAGCAGTACTTC. Translating gives CSARDRDRGRYEQYF.